These 16 T cell receptor beta chains came from one sample sequenced in a study of T-cell reconstitution after alpha-beta-depleted transplantation in children (dated by TCRdb to about 2016). Library preparation employed PCR. The sample was run on an Illumina HiSeq 2500. TCR library preparation used molecular barcoding, with unique molecular identifiers applied to normalize quantification of the TCRbeta repertoire. The public reads were reanalyzed by TCRdb: fastp trimming at Q25, MiXCR alignment, in-frame beta chains only. Entries are consolidated by CDR3 protein sequence, retaining the most common genes and DNA. Recorded for this sample are roughly 190,000 distinct CDR3 sequences; 13% to 15% of them occurred a single time. The top ten clonotypes cover about 12% of the sample. The sample here was PBMCs from the stem cell graft donor, taken from the stem cell graft. The source of these receptors is a human donor who donated a stem cell graft to a child with acute lymphoblastic leukemia.

Notes on this clonotype: Possible read error: a much larger clone is one base away. The chain is built from TRBV20-1 and TRBJ1-5; D is unresolved. The CDR3 totals 14 residues. V lost 5 bases, J lost 7 bases, and 18 bases lay in between. Per germline, CDR1 DFQATT and CDR2 SNEGSKA (reference sequence). CDR3 residues: CSAFIIGNGQPQHF. DNA of the CDR3: TGCAGTGCTTTTATCATAGGGAACGGGCAGCCCCAGCATTTT.

This clonotype has just a few counts. The chain employs TRBV20-1 and TRBJ2-4; 10 bases match TRBD1. The CDR3 has 15 residues. Germline CDR1 reads DFQATT; CDR2 reads SNEGSKA (reference sequence). Trimming removed 6 bases from V and 7 bases from J; junction bases left unmatched: 12. CDR3 sequence (DNA): TGCAGTGCAGGCCCCGGGACAGGGGCCGCCAACATTCAGTACTTC. This sequence encodes CSAGPGTGAANIQYF.

The rearrangement uses TRBV5-1 and TRBJ2-5; 7 nucleotides agree with TRBD2. The ends lost 1 base at V and 3 bases at J; junction bases unmatched: 6. Looked up from germline, CDR1 is SGHRS and CDR2 is YFSETQ. The CDR3 spans 15 residues. As DNA, the CDR3 is TGCGCCAGCAGCTTGTCGCCAGGGAGGGAAGAGACCCAGTACTTC. It is translated as CASSLSPGREETQYF.

There are many counts of this clonotype. This sequence joins TRBV5-1 and TRBJ2-1, with a possible D match to TRBD2 (6 bases). The V end was cut by 3 bases, the J end by 9 bases, with 13 bases between. The CDR3 runs 13 residues. Germline V gene data show CDR1 as SGHRS and CDR2 as YFSETQ. The CDR3 reads CASSSADGGEQFF. The DNA for the CDR3 is TGCGCCAGCAGCTCCGCTGACGGGGGTGAGCAGTTCTTC. Based on the CDR3 plus reference TRBV5-1 and TRBJ2-1, the full variable domain is KAGVTQTPRYLIKTRGQQVTLSCSPISGHRSVSWYQQTPGQGLQFLFEYFSETQRNKGNFPGRFSGRQFSNSRSEMNVSTLELGDSALYLCASSSADGGEQFFGPGTRLTVL.

This clonotype was found many times. The chain is built from TRBV5-1 and TRBJ1-2; tentative D call: TRBD1 (5 bases). The germline gives CDR1 SGHRS, CDR2 YFSETQ. The CDR3 has 14 amino acids. The V gene lost 0 bases and the J gene lost 4 bases, with 10 bases spanning the gap. The CDR3 region has the DNA TGCGCCAGCAGCTTGGAGTTCGGGGGCTATGGCTACACCTTC. Amino acid sequence: CASSLEFGGYGYTF. The full variable domain, in which reference TRBV5-1 and TRBJ1-2 provide the parts outside the CDR3, is KAGVTQTPRYLIKTRGQQVTLSCSPISGHRSVSWYQQTPGQGLQFLFEYFSETQRNKGNFPGRFSGRQFSNSRSEMNVSTLELGDSALYLCASSLEFGGYGYTFGSGTRLTVV.

This chain uses TRBV7-8 with TRBJ1-1, with D unresolved. Germline assignment: CDR1 SGHVS and CDR2 FQNEAQ. V gave up 2 bases and J gave up 6 bases, with 7 bases separating them. CDR3 length: 12 amino acids. The CDR3 sequence: CASSLIDAEAFF. DNA of the CDR3: TGTGCCAGCAGCTTAATCGACGCTGAAGCTTTCTTT. The variable domain in full, completed from reference TRBV7-8 and TRBJ1-1, reads GAGVSQSPRYKVAKRGQDVALRCDPISGHVSLFWYQQALGQGPEFLTYFQNEAQLDKSGLPSDRFFAERPEGSVSTLKIQRTQQEDSAVYLCASSLIDAEAFFGQGTRLTVV.

In this sample, this clonotype turned up many times. The J gene is TRBJ2-1, the V gene TRBV12-3 or TRBV12-4, with 8 bases fitting TRBD1. CDR3 size: 15 residues. The V segment lost 6 bases and the J segment 6 bases; nucleotides outside the gene matches: 10. Here the CDR3 reads CASRPWQGAVNEQFF. The DNA of the CDR3 is TGTGCCAGCAGGCCCTGGCAGGGGGCGGTCAATGAGCAGTTCTTC.

This clonotype occurred many times. The chain joins TRBV7-8 to TRBJ2-7; 9 nucleotides align to TRBD2. The CDR3 consists of 15 residues. Unmatched junction bases numbered 4, after V lost 2 bases and J lost 2 bases. CDR1 is SGHVS, CDR2 FQNEAQ, per germline. DNA for the CDR3: TGTGCCAGCAGCTTATCTAGCGGGGTCCCCTACGAGCAGTACTTC. This encodes CASSLSSGVPYEQYF.

The sample holds many counts of this clonotype. This rearrangement joins TRBV12-3 or TRBV12-4 to TRBJ2-5; 10 positions agree with TRBD1. The V segment lost 5 bases and the J segment 5 bases; nucleotides outside the gene matches: 5. CDR3 size: 14 residues. This CDR3 is CASSPTGGRETQYF. For the CDR3, the DNA is TGTGCCAGCAGTCCGACAGGGGGCCGGGAGACCCAGTACTTC.

About this clonotype: One base away lies a much larger clone, so this may be a sequencing read error. The chain is built from TRBV20-1 and TRBJ2-1, with TRBD2 matching 9 bases. This CDR3 has 17 amino acids. Germline-derived CDR1 and CDR2 are DFQATT and SNEGSKA (reference sequence). The CDR3, as DNA: TGCAGTGCTAGAGATCGTCGCGGGCTAGCGGGGTACAATGAGAAGTTCTTC. Amino acids: CSARDRRGLAGYNEKFF.

This clonotype was detected many times. This rearrangement joins TRBV29-1 to TRBJ1-2, with a tentative D call TRBD1 (5 bases). CDR1 SQVTM and CDR2 ANQGSEA come from the germline V gene. This CDR3 spans 13 amino acids. V was pared by 4 bases and J by 6 bases, with 15 bases between. Here the CDR3 DNA reads TGCAGCGTTGGGTCATGGACAAAAGATGGCTACACCTTC. Its translation is CSVGSWTKDGYTF.

This clonotype has at least ten counts. The chain carries TRBV10-3 and TRBJ1-2; 7 bases agree with TRBD1. The CDR3 totals 14 residues. The V segment lost 5 bases and the J segment 4 bases; nucleotides outside the gene matches: 7. Germline CDR1 is ENHRY and CDR2 is SYGVKD. The CDR3 nucleotides read TGTGCCATCAGTCCCGGACAGGAAGGCTATGGCTACACCTTC. It yields the protein CAISPGQEGYGYTF.

V usage is TRBV3-1 and J usage is TRBJ1-5; TRBD1 is a possible D gene (6 bases). Germline assignment: CDR1 LGHDT and CDR2 YNNKEL (reference sequence). V was shortened by 1 base and J by 6 bases, with 13 bases between the two germline ends. CDR3 length: 15 amino acids. In nucleotides, the CDR3 is TGTGCCAGCAGCCAAGCAGGGGCCTGGGGTCAGCCCCAGCATTTT. Its translation: CASSQAGAWGQPQHF.

This clonotype was recorded only once. The junction shows a germline mismatch at one end, possibly a read error. V and J are TRBV11-2 and TRBJ2-2; maybe TRBD1 (5 bases). CDR1 is SGHAT, CDR2 FQNNGV, per germline. This CDR3 contains 16 residues. Written as DNA, the CDR3 is TGTGCCAGCAGTCTAAGGGGCACCACGAACACCGCGGAGCTGTTTTTT. Its translation: CASSLRGTTNTAELFF.

Ten or more counts support this clonotype. The chain joins TRBV5-1 to TRBJ2-7; D might be TRBD2 (5 bases). This CDR3 has 15 residues. V was pared by 4 bases and J by 1 base, with 15 bases between. Germline loops: CDR1 SGHRS, CDR2 YFSETQ. The CDR3 loop reads CASSPYSDLSYEQYF. The CDR3 nucleotides are TGCGCCAGCAGCCCGTATTCGGACTTATCCTACGAGCAGTACTTC.

This clonotype was observed at least ten times. A read error may account for a junction end that differs from germline. The rearrangement links TRBV5-4 to TRBJ2-6, with TRBD1 as a possible D gene (5 bases). CDR1 and CDR2 from the germline V gene are SGHNT and YYREEE (reference sequence). The CDR3 covers 16 residues. Written as DNA, the CDR3 is TGTGCCAGCAGTTTGGAGACAGCCGGTGGGGCCAACGTCCTGACTTTC. Translating gives CASSLETAGGANVLTF.